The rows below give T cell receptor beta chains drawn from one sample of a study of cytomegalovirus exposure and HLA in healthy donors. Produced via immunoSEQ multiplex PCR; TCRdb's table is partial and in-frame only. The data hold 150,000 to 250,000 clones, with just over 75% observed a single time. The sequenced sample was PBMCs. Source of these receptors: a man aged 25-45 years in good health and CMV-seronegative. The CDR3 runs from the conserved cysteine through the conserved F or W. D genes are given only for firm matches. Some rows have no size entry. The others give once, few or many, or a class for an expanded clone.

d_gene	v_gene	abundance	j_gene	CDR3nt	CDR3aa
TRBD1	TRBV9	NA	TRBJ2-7	TGTGCCAGCAGCGCCCGGGACAGAGGGGCCTACGAGCAGTACTTC	CASSARDRGAYEQYF
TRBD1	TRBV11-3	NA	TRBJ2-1	TGTGCCAGCAGCTCAGGGGGCGGCTTTGACAATGAGCAGTTCTTC	CASSSGGGFDNEQFF
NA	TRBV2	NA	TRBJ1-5	TGTGCCAGCAGGTACAGGGTGGATCAGCCCCAGCATTTT	CASRYRVDQPQHF
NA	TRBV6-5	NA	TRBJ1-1	TGTGCCAGCAGTTACTCAGACTCGAACACTGAAGCTTTCTTT	CASSYSDSNTEAFF
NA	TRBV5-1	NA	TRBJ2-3	TGCGCCAGCAGCTTGGCCGCAGGATCCACAGATACGCAGTATTTT	CASSLAAGSTDTQYF
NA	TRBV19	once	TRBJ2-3	TGTGCCAGTAGACGACTTGCGGGGGATACGCAGTATTTT	CASRRLAGDTQYF
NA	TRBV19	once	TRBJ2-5	TGTGCCAGTGCCGGGACTGGGGGAGAGACCCAGTACTTC	CASAGTGGETQYF
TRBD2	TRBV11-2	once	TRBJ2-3	TGTGCCAGCAGCTTTGGAGCGGGAGGTGCAGATACGCAGTATTTT	CASSFGAGGADTQYF
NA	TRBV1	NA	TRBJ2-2	TGCACCAGCAATAGCACCGGGGAGCTGTTTTTT	CTSNSTGELFF
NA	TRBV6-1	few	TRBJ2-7	TGTGCCAGCAGTGGGACAGACTTCCTCTACGAGCAGTACTTC	CASSGTDFLYEQYF
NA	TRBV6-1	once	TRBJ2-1	TGTGCCAGCAGTCAAGTGACCGTGACTCGAAGCTCCTACAATGAGCAGTTCTTC	CASSQVTVTRSSYNEQFF
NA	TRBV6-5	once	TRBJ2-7	TGTGCCAGCAGTCCAGGGTCACAAGAGTACTTC	CASSPGSQEYF
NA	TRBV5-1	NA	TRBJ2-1	TGCGCCAGCAGCTGGGGACGGGGGTACAATGAGCAGTTCTTC	CASSWGRGYNEQFF
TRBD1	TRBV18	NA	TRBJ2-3	TGTGCCAGCTCACCCCAACGGACCGGGACAGGGGGAGAAGATACGCAGTATTTT	CASSPQRTGTGGEDTQYF
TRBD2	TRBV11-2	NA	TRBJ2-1	TGTGCCAGCAGCGTGCAGACTAGCGGGAGCTACAATGAGCAGTTCTTC	CASSVQTSGSYNEQFF
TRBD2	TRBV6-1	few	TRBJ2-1	TGTGCCAGCAGATCTAGCGGGAGCTACAATGAGCAGTTCTTC	CASRSSGSYNEQFF
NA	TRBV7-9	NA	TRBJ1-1	TGTGCCAGCAGAACGGTCACAGGGTTCGGCGCTGAAGCTTTCTTT	CASRTVTGFGAEAFF
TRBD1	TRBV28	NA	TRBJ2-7	TGTGCCAGCAGCGGGACAGGGGGTATCTACGAGCAGTACTTC	CASSGTGGIYEQYF
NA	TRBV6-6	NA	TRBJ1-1	TGTGCCAGCCTCACAGGGCGCACTGAAGCTTTCTTT	CASLTGRTEAFF
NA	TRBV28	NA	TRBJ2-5	TGTGCCAGCAGTTTACTAGGGACTGCCGGGTGGGGGACCCAGTACTTC	CASSLLGTAGWGTQYF
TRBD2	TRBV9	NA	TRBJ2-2	TGTGCCAGCAGGGATTCGACTAGCGGCACCGGGGAGCTGTTTTTT	CASRDSTSGTGELFF
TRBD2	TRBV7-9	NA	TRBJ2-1	TGTGCCAGCAGCTTAGGGACTAGCGGCTACAATGAGCAGTTCTTC	CASSLGTSGYNEQFF
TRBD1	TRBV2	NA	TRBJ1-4	TGTGCCAGCACCCTACAGGGGCTTGCGACTAATGAAAAACTGTTTTTT	CASTLQGLATNEKLFF
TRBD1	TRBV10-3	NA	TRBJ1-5	TGTGCCACCGCTGACAGGGCCGAGGGCAATCAGCCCCAGCATTTT	CATADRAEGNQPQHF
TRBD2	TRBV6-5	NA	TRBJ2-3	TGTGCCAGCACAGGAGCGGGGAATACGCAGTATTTT	CASTGAGNTQYF
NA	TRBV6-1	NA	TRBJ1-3	TGTGCCAGCAGTGAAGAAATGAGCTCTGGAAACACCATATATTTT	CASSEEMSSGNTIYF
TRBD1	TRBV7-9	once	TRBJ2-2	TGTGCCAGCAGCCCTCGGACAGGGGGCACCGGGGAGCTGTTTTTT	CASSPRTGGTGELFF
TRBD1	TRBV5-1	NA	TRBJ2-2	TGCGCCAGCAGCTCGGGACAGGGGGACACCGGGGAGCTGTTTTTT	CASSSGQGDTGELFF
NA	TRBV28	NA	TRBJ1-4	TGTGCCAGCAGTAACCGGACAGTTGGTAATGAAAAACTGTTTTTT	CASSNRTVGNEKLFF